This is a list of T cell receptor beta chains from one sample in a study of control samples from healthy donors and cancer patients. TCRdb keeps only in-frame clones here, not all; method: immunoSEQ multiplex PCR. Of about 410,000 clones in the sample, approximately 92% are singletons; the top ten hold around 6.5%. The sample was PBMCs. These receptor sequences come from a middle-aged man with head and neck cancer. Both conserved end residues are part of each CDR3. D genes are given only for firm matches. Size tells how often a clone was seen (once, few, many) or the class of an expanded clone, and some rows leave it out.

abundance: NA
d_gene: TRBD1
v_gene: TRBV6-5
j_gene: TRBJ1-4
CDR3nt: TGTGCCAGCAGAGGGAGACAGGGTGAAAAACTGTTTTTT
CDR3aa: CASRGRQGEKLFF

abundance: NA
d_gene: NA
v_gene: TRBV7-3
j_gene: TRBJ2-2
CDR3nt: TGTGCCAGCAGCCCCTTCGGTTTCGGGGGCACGAACACCGGGGAGCTGTTTTTT
CDR3aa: CASSPFGFGGTNTGELFF

abundance: NA
d_gene: TRBD2
v_gene: TRBV5-1
j_gene: TRBJ2-2
CDR3nt: TGCGCCAGCAGGTATTCCACTAGCGGTTCCGGGGAGCTGTTTTTT
CDR3aa: CASRYSTSGSGELFF

abundance: NA
d_gene: NA
v_gene: TRBV5-4
j_gene: TRBJ1-2
CDR3nt: TGTGCCAGCAGCTTGAATACCATCGTCTATGGCTACACCTTC
CDR3aa: CASSLNTIVYGYTF

abundance: NA
d_gene: TRBD1
v_gene: TRBV19
j_gene: TRBJ1-1
CDR3nt: TGTGCCAGTAGGTCAGGGGACAGGTTGCAAGCTTTCTTT
CDR3aa: CASRSGDRLQAFF

abundance: NA
d_gene: NA
v_gene: TRBV4-2
j_gene: TRBJ2-2
CDR3nt: TGTGCCAGCAGCCGGGGGTTTACCGGGGAGCTGTTTTTT
CDR3aa: CASSRGFTGELFF

abundance: NA
d_gene: NA
v_gene: TRBV11-3
j_gene: TRBJ2-1
CDR3nt: TGTGCCAGCAGCGAACGGGAAAATGAGCAGTTCTTC
CDR3aa: CASSERENEQFF

abundance: NA
d_gene: NA
v_gene: TRBV27
j_gene: TRBJ2-7
CDR3nt: TGTGCCAGCAGTCCCTTGTCCGAGGGAACTATGTCCTACGAGCAGTACTTC
CDR3aa: CASSPLSEGTMSYEQYF

abundance: NA
d_gene: NA
v_gene: TRBV4-3
j_gene: TRBJ1-4
CDR3nt: TGCGCCAGCAGCCAAGGGGCAGGGCTAACTAATGAAAAACTGTTTTTT
CDR3aa: CASSQGAGLTNEKLFF

abundance: NA
d_gene: NA
v_gene: TRBV30
j_gene: TRBJ1-3
CDR3nt: TGTGCCTGGCGAAGGGGGATTGGAAACACCATATATTTT
CDR3aa: CAWRRGIGNTIYF

abundance: NA
d_gene: NA
v_gene: TRBV13
j_gene: TRBJ2-3
CDR3nt: TGTGCCAGCAGCCCTCGCTTGGGCAGGGCCACAGATACGCAGTATTTT
CDR3aa: CASSPRLGRATDTQYF

abundance: NA
d_gene: TRBD1
v_gene: TRBV13
j_gene: TRBJ1-2
CDR3nt: TGTGCCAGCAGCCTGCGACAGGGTCTATGGAATAGCATGGCCTTC
CDR3aa: CASSLRQGLWNSMAF

abundance: NA
d_gene: NA
v_gene: TRBV3-1/TRBV3-2
j_gene: TRBJ2-3
CDR3nt: TGTGCCAGCAGCCAAGACCTGGCCACCACAGATACGCAGTATTTT
CDR3aa: CASSQDLATTDTQYF

abundance: NA
d_gene: NA
v_gene: TRBV29-1
j_gene: TRBJ1-3
CDR3nt: TGCAGCGCCAGCTCTGGAAACACCATATATTTT
CDR3aa: CSASSGNTIYF

abundance: NA
d_gene: NA
v_gene: TRBV9
j_gene: TRBJ2-7
CDR3nt: TGTGCCAGCAGTGAAACCGGGACGGCTACCTACGAGCAGTACTTC
CDR3aa: CASSETGTATYEQYF

abundance: NA
d_gene: NA
v_gene: TRBV19
j_gene: TRBJ1-5
CDR3nt: TGTGCCAGTAGTATAGGACTCTACAATGCCAATCAGCCCCAGCATTTT
CDR3aa: CASSIGLYNANQPQHF

abundance: NA
d_gene: TRBD2
v_gene: TRBV19
j_gene: TRBJ2-1
CDR3nt: TGTGCCAGTAGGGGCGGGAGCTCCTACAATGAGCAGTTCTTC
CDR3aa: CASRGGSSYNEQFF

abundance: NA
d_gene: NA
v_gene: TRBV4-1
j_gene: TRBJ2-2
CDR3nt: TGCGCCAGCAGCCACCTAGGACTAACGATGACCGGGGAGCTGTTTTTT
CDR3aa: CASSHLGLTMTGELFF

abundance: once
d_gene: NA
v_gene: TRBV19
j_gene: TRBJ2-1
CDR3nt: TGTGCCAGTAGTATAGGGGGGAGGGGACAGTTTGATGAGCAGTTCTTC
CDR3aa: CASSIGGRGQFDEQFF

abundance: NA
d_gene: TRBD2
v_gene: TRBV18
j_gene: TRBJ2-1
CDR3nt: TGTGCCAGCTCATCCAGGACTAGCGTGAGCTCCTACAATGAGCAGTTCTTC
CDR3aa: CASSSRTSVSSYNEQFF

abundance: NA
d_gene: NA
v_gene: TRBV7-9
j_gene: TRBJ1-4
CDR3nt: TGTGCCAGCAGCTTAGCACTCGAGTCTAATGAAAAACTGTTTTTT
CDR3aa: CASSLALESNEKLFF

abundance: NA
d_gene: NA
v_gene: TRBV19
j_gene: TRBJ1-5
CDR3nt: TGTGCCACCCAGAGAGGGGTTGAGCCCCAGCATTTT
CDR3aa: CATQRGVEPQHF

abundance: once
d_gene: NA
v_gene: TRBV6-6
j_gene: TRBJ2-1
CDR3nt: TGTGCCAGCAGCCGCGACCCCTACAATGAGCAGTTCTTC
CDR3aa: CASSRDPYNEQFF